These 19 T cell receptor beta chains were sequenced from one sample in a study of Ad26.COV2.S vaccination and SARS-CoV-2 variants. Method: immunoSEQ multiplex PCR; TCRdb's copy keeps in-frame clones and lacks some. The table includes about 450,000 clones, nearly 90% detected once. Documented treatment: over 15 received Ad26.COV2.S at low or high dose, single or two shots; 5 received placebo; per-sample allocation not given. The samples were gathered on day 63 after the first injection of vaccine or placebo. Sequencing used peripheral blood, obtained in a trial of Ad26.COV2.S vaccine versus placebo. These receptors came from a person between 18 and 65 years old who received the Ad26.COV2.S COVID-19 vaccine or a placebo.

J is TRBJ2-5 and V is TRBV6-5; D is uncertain. V lost 3 bases and J lost 5, with 10 bases in between. Germline V CDR1 and CDR2: MNHEY, SVGAGI. The CDR3 runs 13 residues. CDR3 loop: CASSYRIAETQYF. The CDR3 region has the DNA TGTGCCAGCAGTTATCGAATCGCGGAGACCCAGTACTTC.

The rearrangement links TRBV9 to TRBJ2-7; 7 nucleotides match TRBD1. The germline V gene encodes CDR1 SGDLS and CDR2 YYNGEE. V lost 0 bases to trimming and J lost 5 bases; unmatched junction nucleotides: 11. This CDR3 has 16 amino acids. DNA for the CDR3: TGTGCCAGCAGCGTAGCCGATGAGACAGGGACCCACGAGCAGTACGTC. Amino acids: CASSVADETGTHEQYV.

The chain couples TRBV7-2 to TRBJ2-3; D remains unclear. The CDR3 sequence is 11 residues long. The germline V gene encodes CDR1 SGHTA and CDR2 FQGNSA. V dropped 3 bases and J dropped 10 bases, with 8 bases sitting between them. The CDR3 bases are TGTGCCAGCAGCTTTGTGATGGCGCAGTATTTT. Translating gives CASSFVMAQYF.

This rearrangement joins TRBV18 to TRBJ2-1; D call uncertain. The CDR3 spans 14 residues. The V and J ends lost 4 bases and 5 bases respectively, with 12 bases between them. Germline assignment: CDR1 KGHSH and CDR2 LQKENI. The CDR3 protein is CASSHTARNNEQFF. The CDR3 DNA follows: TGTGCCAGCTCACACACGGCCCGGAACAATGAGCAGTTCTTC.

The chain uses TRBV7-9 and TRBJ1-1; TRBD1 might be the D (6 bases). The CDR3 sequence is 15 residues long. Germline V lookup: CDR1 SEHNR, CDR2 FQNEAQ (reference sequence). V dropped 5 bases and J dropped 0 bases, with 13 bases sitting between them. CDR3 protein: CASSRGGRLNTEAFF. For the CDR3, the DNA is TGTGCCAGCAGCCGTGGGGGCCGCCTGAACACTGAAGCTTTCTTT. Full variable domain (outside the CDR3, taken from reference TRBV7-9 and TRBJ1-1): DTGVSQNPRHKITKRGQNVTFRCDPISEHNRLYWYRQTLGQGPEFLTYFQNEAQLEKSRLLSDRFSAERPKGSFSTLEIQRTEQGDSAMYLCASSRGGRLNTEAFFGQGTRLTVV.

The rearrangement joins TRBV9 to TRBJ2-5; 7 positions agree with TRBD1. The CDR3 runs to 15 residues. Germline-derived CDR1 and CDR2 are SGDLS and YYNGEE. Germline trimming cut 2 bases from V and 4 bases from J; bases unmatched to any gene: 8. In nucleotides, the CDR3 is TGTGCCAGCAGCGTCCAGACAGGGTTGGGAGAGACCCAGTACTTC. As protein: CASSVQTGLGETQYF.

The chain couples TRBV2 to TRBJ2-5; TRBD1 might be the D (6 bases). Germline V gene lookup returns CDR1 SNHLY and CDR2 FYNNEI. The length of the CDR3 is 15 residues. Trimming left V 5 bases short and J 5 bases short, with 18 bases between. CDR3 nucleotides: TGTGCCAGCAGTCCTCAAGACAGGTTGGAGGAGACCCAGTACTTC. Protein: CASSPQDRLEETQYF.

The chain is built from TRBV19 and TRBJ2-1; D remains ambiguous. V lost 4 bases to trimming and J lost 12 bases, with 16 bases between them. Germline CDR1 LNHDA, CDR2 SQIVND (reference sequence). This CDR3 contains 13 residues. The CDR3 spells CASSSVATTGQFF. The CDR3 DNA reads TGTGCCAGTAGTAGTGTGGCAACAACGGGGCAGTTCTTC. The variable domain in full, with the rest retrieved from reference TRBV19 and TRBJ2-1, is DGGITQSPKYLFRKEGQNVTLSCEQNLNHDAMYWYRQDPGQGLRLIYYSQIVNDFQKGDIAEGYSVSREKKESFPLTVTSAQKNPTAFYLCASSSVATTGQFFGPGTRLTVL.

The chain has TRBV30 and TRBJ1-6, with D unclear. Trimming pared 1 base from V and 5 bases from J, leaving 12 bases between. The CDR3 extends over 15 amino acids. Germline loops: CDR1 GTSNPN, CDR2 SVGIG (reference sequence). As DNA, the CDR3 is TGTGCCTGGAGTGATCTAGGAGGGAATAATTCACCCCTCCACTTT. Protein: CAWSDLGGNNSPLHF.

The rearrangement uses TRBV19 and TRBJ1-1; D gene uncertain. Germline V CDR1 and CDR2: LNHDA, SQIVND (reference sequence). The CDR3 is 15 residues long. Trimming shortened V by 7 bases and J by 5 bases, and 20 bases separated the two germline ends. CDR3 DNA sequence: TGTGCCAGTACCACACAAGGAATGGGTCGGACTGAAGCTTTCTTT. Protein sequence: CASTTQGMGRTEAFF.

The rearrangement uses TRBV29-1 and TRBJ1-1; maybe TRBD1 (6 bases). This CDR3 is built from 11 residues. The germline V gene encodes CDR1 SQVTM and CDR2 ANQGSEA. V lost 7 bases to trimming and J lost 4 bases, with 10 bases between them. The CDR3 sequence is CSGVDSTEAFF. DNA of the CDR3: TGCAGCGGGGTGGACAGCACTGAAGCTTTCTTT.

This chain joins TRBV2 and TRBJ1-1; D unclear. Germline V lookup: CDR1 SNHLY, CDR2 FYNNEI. This CDR3 is built from 12 residues. Trimming removed 4 bases from V and 1 base from J, with 4 bases in between. The CDR3 is CASSAGNTEAFF. Written as DNA, the CDR3 is TGTGCCAGCAGTGCAGGGAACACTGAAGCTTTCTTT.

This clone was counted once. The chain uses TRBV3-1 (or the pseudogene TRBV3-2) and TRBJ1-5; no firm D call. CDR3 size: 13 residues. The germline CDR1 and CDR2 sequences are LGHDT and YNNKEL (reference sequence). V was shortened by 4 bases and J by 3 bases, with 7 bases between the two germline ends. Here the CDR3 reads CASSPGLNQPQHF. The CDR3 region has the DNA TGTGCCAGCAGCCCAGGCCTCAATCAGCCCCAGCATTTT.

This clone was recorded once. In DNA form, the CDR3 reads TGTGCCAGCAGCGTAGGGTATACTAGCGGGTCCTACAATGAGCAGTTCTTC. Protein sequence: CASSVGYTSGSYNEQFF. This chain links TRBV9 with TRBJ2-1; 9 bases are shared with TRBD2. Germline-derived CDR1 and CDR2 are SGDLS and YYNGEE. The CDR3 contains 17 residues. With V trimmed by 0 bases and J by 1 base, 5 bases remained unmatched.

The chain combines TRBV7-2 with TRBJ2-5; D gene unclear. The CDR3 sequence is 10 residues long. The ends were cut back, 11 bases at V and 6 bases at J, with 10 bases in the middle. Germline CDR1 is SGHTA and CDR2 is FQGNSA. CDR3 in DNA: TGTGCCCCCTGGGAAAAGACCCAGTACTTC. This gives the protein CAPWEKTQYF.

This sequence joins TRBV7-9 and TRBJ1-5; a weak D match, TRBD1 (5 bases). The V end lost 2 bases, the J end lost 6 bases, and 20 bases lay between the germline ends. This CDR3 spans 17 amino acids. CDR1 and CDR2 (germline): SEHNR, FQNEAQ (reference sequence). DNA of the CDR3: TGTGCCAGCAGCTTAATGGGCCGGGACCCACGAGTTCAGCCCCAGCATTTT. Amino acids: CASSLMGRDPRVQPQHF. Full variable domain (outside the CDR3, taken from reference TRBV7-9 and TRBJ1-5): DTGVSQNPRHKITKRGQNVTFRCDPISEHNRLYWYRQTLGQGPEFLTYFQNEAQLEKSRLLSDRFSAERPKGSFSTLEIQRTEQGDSAMYLCASSLMGRDPRVQPQHFGDGTRLSIL.

CDR3: CASSLAQGSRTIYF. The CDR3 nucleotides are TGTGCCAGCAGCTTGGCTCAAGGTTCGCGGACCATATATTTT. The genes are TRBV5-4 and TRBJ1-3; no clear D gene. The length of the CDR3 is 14 residues. The germline V gene has CDR1 SGHNT and CDR2 YYREEE (reference sequence). Deletions cut 0 bases from V and 10 bases from J, with 14 bases between. Full variable domain (outside the CDR3, taken from reference TRBV5-4 and TRBJ1-3): ETGVTQSPTHLIKTRGQQVTLRCSSQSGHNTVSWYQQALGQGPQFIFQYYREEENGRGNFPPRFSGLQFPNYSSELNVNALELDDSALYLCASSLAQGSRTIYFGEGSWLTVV.

The gene calls are TRBV4-2 and TRBJ2-1, with 8 bases lining up with TRBD1. Germline CDR1 reads LGHNA; CDR2 reads YNFKEQ. The V and J ends lost 4 bases and 0 bases, in that order; junction bases with no gene match: 14. The CDR3 is made up of 19 amino acids. CDR3 in DNA: TGTGCCAGCAGCCTCGCCCCCGTGACAGGGGAAGGCTCCTACAATGAGCAGTTCTTC. Translated: CASSLAPVTGEGSYNEQFF.

The V gene is TRBV10-2, the J gene TRBJ1-4, with D possibly TRBD1 on 5 matching bases. Germline V CDR1 and CDR2: WSHSY, SAAADI. V was shortened by 11 bases and J by 8 bases, with 18 bases between the two germline ends. There are 13 residues in the CDR3. The CDR3 reads CAASDGAGEKLFF. Here the CDR3 DNA reads TGCGCCGCGTCCGACGGGGCGGGCGAAAAACTGTTTTTT.